This T cell receptor (beta chain) came from a study of blood T cell repertoires in COVID-19. This clone came up once. CDR1 MDHEN and CDR2 SYDVKM come from the germline V gene. The V and J ends lost 10 bases and 0 bases respectively, with 7 bases between them. This CDR3 has 12 residues. Profiling relied on immunoSEQ multiplex PCR, and the TCRdb table lists in-frame clones only, not all of them. The sample gives approximately 84,000 clones, more than 65% of which show up once; around 15% is in the top ten. The rearrangement uses TRBV28 and TRBJ1-5; D unresolved. This TCR was recovered from a human donor in a cohort sampled during active COVID-19. The sequencing input was peripheral blood. The CDR3 DNA sequence: TGTGCCACCACGGGTAGCAATCAGCCCCAGCATTTT. Translation: CATTGSNQPQHF.